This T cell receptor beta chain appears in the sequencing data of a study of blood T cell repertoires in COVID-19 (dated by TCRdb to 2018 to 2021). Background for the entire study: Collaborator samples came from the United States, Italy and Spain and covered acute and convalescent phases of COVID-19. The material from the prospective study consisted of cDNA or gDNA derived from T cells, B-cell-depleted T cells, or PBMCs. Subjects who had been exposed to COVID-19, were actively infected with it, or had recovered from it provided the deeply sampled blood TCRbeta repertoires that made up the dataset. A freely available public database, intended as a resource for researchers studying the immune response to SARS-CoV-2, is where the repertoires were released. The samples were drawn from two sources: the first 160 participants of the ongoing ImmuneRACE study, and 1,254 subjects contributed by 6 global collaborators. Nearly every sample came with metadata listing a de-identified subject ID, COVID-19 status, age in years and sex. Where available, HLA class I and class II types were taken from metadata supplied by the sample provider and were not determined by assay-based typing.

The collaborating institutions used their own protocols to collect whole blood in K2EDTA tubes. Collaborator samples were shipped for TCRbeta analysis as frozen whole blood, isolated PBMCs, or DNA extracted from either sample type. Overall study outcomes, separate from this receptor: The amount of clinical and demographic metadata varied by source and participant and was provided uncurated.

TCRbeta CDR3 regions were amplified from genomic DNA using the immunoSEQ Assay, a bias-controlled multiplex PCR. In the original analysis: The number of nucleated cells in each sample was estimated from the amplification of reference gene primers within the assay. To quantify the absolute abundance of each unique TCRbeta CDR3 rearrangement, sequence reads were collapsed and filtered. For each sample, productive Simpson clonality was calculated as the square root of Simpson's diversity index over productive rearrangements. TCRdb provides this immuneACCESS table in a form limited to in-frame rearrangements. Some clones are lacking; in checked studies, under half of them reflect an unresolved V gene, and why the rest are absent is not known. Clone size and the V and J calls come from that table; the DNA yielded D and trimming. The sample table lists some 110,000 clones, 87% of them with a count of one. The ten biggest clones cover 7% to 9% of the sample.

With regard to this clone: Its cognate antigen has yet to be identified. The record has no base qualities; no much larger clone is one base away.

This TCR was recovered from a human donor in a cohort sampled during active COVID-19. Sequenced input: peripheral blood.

The CDR3 region: CASSFGGYTEAFF. The nucleotides read TGTGCCAGCAGTTTCGGGGGATACACTGAAGCTTTCTTT. This chain joins TRBV12-3 or TRBV12-4 to TRBJ1-1; 5 matching bases give a weak D call of TRBD1. The junction carries 8 bases between V and J, which are trimmed by 3 bases and 3 bases respectively. Including cysteine and phenylalanine, the CDR3 has 13 amino acids. Only the CDR3 region is kept as DNA, spanning 39 bases read in frame from base 1.